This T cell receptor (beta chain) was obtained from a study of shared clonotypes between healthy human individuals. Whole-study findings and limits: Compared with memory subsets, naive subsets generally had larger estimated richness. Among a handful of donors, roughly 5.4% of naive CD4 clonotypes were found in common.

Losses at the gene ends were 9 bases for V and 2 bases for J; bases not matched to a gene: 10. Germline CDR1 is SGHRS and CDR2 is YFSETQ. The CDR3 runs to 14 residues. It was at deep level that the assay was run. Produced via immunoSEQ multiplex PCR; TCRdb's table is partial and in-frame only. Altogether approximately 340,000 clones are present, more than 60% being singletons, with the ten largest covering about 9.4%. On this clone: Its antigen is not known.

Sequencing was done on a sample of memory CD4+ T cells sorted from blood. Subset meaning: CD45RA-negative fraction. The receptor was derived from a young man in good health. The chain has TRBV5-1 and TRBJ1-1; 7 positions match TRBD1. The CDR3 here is CATHRDRVNTEAFF. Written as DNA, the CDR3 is TGCGCCACCCATCGAGACAGGGTCAACACTGAAGCTTTCTTT.